This TCR beta chain was identified in a study of blood T cell repertoires in COVID-19. Study-wide context: Material from acute and convalescent COVID-19 was sourced from the United States, Italy and Spain. T cells, B-cell-depleted T cells, or PBMCs supplied cDNA or gDNA.

Methods used by the authors: The assay estimated nucleated cells by amplifying reference gene primers. Only in-frame clones appear in the TCRdb table, and some are missing; sequencing was by immunoSEQ multiplex PCR. That table supplies the V and J calls and clone size; D and trimming were determined from the DNA. The sample has under 250,000 clones; approximately 87% are singletons. The V end lost 3 bases, the J end lost 1 base, and 6 bases lay between the germline ends. CDR1 is MNHEY, CDR2 SMNVEV, per germline (reference sequence). The CDR3 is 13 amino acids. The sequence derives from a woman between 65 and 79 years old with active or convalescent COVID-19. The specimen was peripheral blood. The rearrangement uses TRBV27 and TRBJ1-1; D uncertain. The CDR3 DNA follows: TGTGCCAGCAGTTTTTCATCGAACACTGAAGCTTTCTTT. Protein: CASSFSSNTEAFF.